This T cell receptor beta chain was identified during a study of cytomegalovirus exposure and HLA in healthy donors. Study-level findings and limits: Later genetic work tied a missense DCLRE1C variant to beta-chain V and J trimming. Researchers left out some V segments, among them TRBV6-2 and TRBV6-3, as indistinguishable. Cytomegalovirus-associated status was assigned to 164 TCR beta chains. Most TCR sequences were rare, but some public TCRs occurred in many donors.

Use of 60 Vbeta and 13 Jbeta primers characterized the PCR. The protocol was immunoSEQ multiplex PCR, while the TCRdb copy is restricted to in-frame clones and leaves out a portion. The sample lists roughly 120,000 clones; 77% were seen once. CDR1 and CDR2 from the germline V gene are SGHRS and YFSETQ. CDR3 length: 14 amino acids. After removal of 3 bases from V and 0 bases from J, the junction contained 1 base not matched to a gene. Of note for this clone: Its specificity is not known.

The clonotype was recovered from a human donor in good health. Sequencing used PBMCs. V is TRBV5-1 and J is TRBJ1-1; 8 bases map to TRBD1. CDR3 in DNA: TGCGCCAGCAGCTCGGGACAGGTGAACACTGAAGCTTTCTTT. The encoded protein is CASSSGQVNTEAFF.